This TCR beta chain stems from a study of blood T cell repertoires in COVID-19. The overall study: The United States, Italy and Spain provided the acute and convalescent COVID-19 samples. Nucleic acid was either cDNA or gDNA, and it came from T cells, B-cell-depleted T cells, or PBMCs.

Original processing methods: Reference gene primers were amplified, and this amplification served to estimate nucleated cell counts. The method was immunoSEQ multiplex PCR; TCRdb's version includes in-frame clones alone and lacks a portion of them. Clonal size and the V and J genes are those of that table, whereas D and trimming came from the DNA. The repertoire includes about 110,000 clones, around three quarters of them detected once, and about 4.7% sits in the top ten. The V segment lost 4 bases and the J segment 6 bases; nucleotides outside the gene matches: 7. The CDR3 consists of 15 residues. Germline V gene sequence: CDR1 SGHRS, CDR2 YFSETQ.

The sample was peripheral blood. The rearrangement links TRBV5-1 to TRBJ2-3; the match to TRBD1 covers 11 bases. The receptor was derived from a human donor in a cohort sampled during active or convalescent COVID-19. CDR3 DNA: TGCGCCAGCAGCATTTCCGGGACAGGGGGTGATACGCAGTATTTT. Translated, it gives CASSISGTGGDTQYF.